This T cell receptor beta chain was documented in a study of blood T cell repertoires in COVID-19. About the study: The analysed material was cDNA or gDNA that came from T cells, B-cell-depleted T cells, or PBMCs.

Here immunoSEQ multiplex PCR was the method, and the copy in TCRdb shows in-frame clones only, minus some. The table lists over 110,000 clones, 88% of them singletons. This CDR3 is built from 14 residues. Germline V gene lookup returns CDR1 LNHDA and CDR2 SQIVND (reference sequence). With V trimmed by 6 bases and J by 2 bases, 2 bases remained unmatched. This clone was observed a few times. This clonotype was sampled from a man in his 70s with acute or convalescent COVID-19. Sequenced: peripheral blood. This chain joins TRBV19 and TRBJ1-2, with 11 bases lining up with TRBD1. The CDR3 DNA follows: TGTGCCAGTAGCCGGGACAGGGGGAACTATGGCTACACCTTC. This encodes CASSRDRGNYGYTF.